These 12 T cell receptor beta chains originate from one sample sequenced in a study of cytotoxic CD8 clonotypes in ibrutinib-treated CLL. Clones were read by immunoSEQ multiplex PCR, and TCRdb kept only the in-frame ones, dropping some. The sample includes 100,000 or so clones, 58% of them seen just once. The specimen comprised PBMCs, sampled after 24 months of ibrutinib treatment. Receptors were obtained from a human donor with chronic lymphocytic leukemia.

V gene TRBV9 combines with J gene TRBJ2-5, with D unclear. The CDR3 runs to 12 residues. V lost 5 bases and J lost 7, with 12 bases in between. Germline values: CDR1 SGDLS, CDR2 YYNGEE. The CDR3 DNA follows: TGTGCCAGCAGTTCTAACTCGGGGACCCAGTACTTC. This codes for CASSSNSGTQYF.

V and J are TRBV5-1 and TRBJ1-1; tentative D call: TRBD1 (5 bases). V was trimmed by 0 bases and J by 1 base, leaving 13 bases between them. Per germline, CDR1 SGHRS and CDR2 YFSETQ. The CDR3 length is 16 residues. CDR3 region: CASSLGLGPRNTEAFF. The DNA of the CDR3 is TGCGCCAGCAGCTTGGGGTTGGGACCGAGGAACACTGAAGCTTTCTTT.

The chain combines TRBV28 with TRBJ1-2; D is possibly TRBD1 (6 bases). The CDR3 runs 16 residues. V lost 7 bases and J 8 bases, leaving 26 bases between the germline ends. CDR1 is MDHEN and CDR2 is SYDVKM in the germline V gene. This chain's CDR3 is CASTPDADRFRSGYTF. CDR3 nucleotide sequence: TGTGCCAGCACCCCAGACGCAGACAGGTTTCGTTCGGGCTACACCTTC.

The gene calls are TRBV7-8 and TRBJ2-5; TRBD2 agrees at 8 bases. Germline loops: CDR1 SGHVS, CDR2 FQNEAQ. The CDR3 is 19 residues long. Trimming removed 2 bases from V and 3 bases from J; junction bases left unmatched: 17. The CDR3 loop is CASSLIRAGASSRKETQYF. Written as DNA, the CDR3 is TGTGCCAGCAGCTTAATTCGAGCGGGGGCCTCATCCCGCAAAGAGACCCAGTACTTC.

This clone turned up a few times. In DNA, the CDR3 is TGTGCCAGCACCCAAGAGGTCGGGGGCCAAGAGACCCAGTACTTC. Amino acids: CASTQEVGGQETQYF. The gene calls are TRBV7-2 and TRBJ2-5, with D possibly TRBD2 on 6 matching bases. V lost 7 bases and J lost 1, with 16 bases in between. This CDR3 has 15 residues. The germline gives CDR1 SGHTA, CDR2 FQGNSA.

The chain links TRBV7-2 to TRBJ2-7, with TRBD2 identical over 10 bases. This CDR3 comprises 16 residues. Germline V gene sequence: CDR1 SGHTA, CDR2 FQGNSA. Trimming at V came to 3 bases and at J to 2 bases, leaving 7 bases not matched to a gene. CDR3 nucleotide sequence: TGTGCCAGCAGCTTTAGCGGGGGGAATCTTGCCTACGAGCAGTACTTC. The encoded protein is CASSFSGGNLAYEQYF.

The rearrangement links TRBV5-1 to TRBJ1-1; tentative D call: TRBD1 (5 bases). CDR3 length: 14 amino acids. The V gene lost 4 bases and the J gene lost 1 base, with 11 bases spanning the gap. Germline CDR1 is SGHRS and CDR2 is YFSETQ. CDR3 sequence: CASSEGHRNTEAFF. The CDR3 bases are TGCGCCAGCAGCGAAGGACACCGGAACACTGAAGCTTTCTTT. The full variable domain, rest sourced from reference TRBV5-1 and TRBJ1-1, is KAGVTQTPRYLIKTRGQQVTLSCSPISGHRSVSWYQQTPGQGLQFLFEYFSETQRNKGNFPGRFSGRQFSNSRSEMNVSTLELGDSALYLCASSEGHRNTEAFFGQGTRLTVV.

The rearrangement uses TRBV7-9 and TRBJ2-1; D is ambiguous. The CDR3 consists of 15 residues. Germline values: CDR1 SEHNR, CDR2 FQNEAQ (reference sequence). Deletions cut 2 bases from V and 2 bases from J, with 10 bases between. In DNA form, the CDR3 reads TGTGCCAGCAGCTTACTAGGCGGCCCCTACAATGAGCAGTTCTTC. Translated: CASSLLGGPYNEQFF.

The chain employs TRBV5-1 and TRBJ1-1; TRBD1 matches 7 bases. The CDR3 sequence is 14 residues long. The V segment lost 3 bases and the J segment 1 base; nucleotides outside the gene matches: 3. Germline V CDR1 and CDR2: SGHRS, YFSETQ. The CDR3 loop is CASSSTGANTEAFF. CDR3 bases: TGCGCCAGCAGCTCCACAGGGGCGAACACTGAAGCTTTCTTT.

This clone occurred once. As DNA, the CDR3 is TGTGCCAGCAGCCCTGATGACTTACGAGGGCAGTACTTC. As protein: CASSPDDLRGQYF. The rearrangement links TRBV7-9 to TRBJ2-7; D not resolved. Trimming removed 5 bases at V and 9 bases at J, with 17 bases between. CDR1 and CDR2 (germline): SEHNR, FQNEAQ (reference sequence). This CDR3 contains 13 residues.

This clone showed up just a few times. The V call is TRBV9, the J call TRBJ2-7; possibly TRBD2 for D (5 bases). With 3 bases removed from V and 1 base from J, the gap between germline ends came to 5 bases. This CDR3 has 12 residues. In germline, CDR1 is SGDLS, CDR2 YYNGEE. CDR3 region: CASSGTSYEQYF. Written as DNA, the CDR3 is TGTGCCAGCAGCGGGACTTCCTACGAGCAGTACTTC.

The chain has TRBV2 and TRBJ1-5; a possible D gene is TRBD1 (5 bases). Trimming left V 2 bases short and J 11 bases short, with 13 bases between. Germline CDR1 is SNHLY and CDR2 is FYNNEI. This CDR3 contains 13 residues. CDR3 coding DNA: TGTGCCAGCAGTGAACTAAAGACAGAAGCCCAGCATTTT. It codes for CASSELKTEAQHF.